Below are 29 T cell receptor beta chains sequenced from a single sample in a study of response to subunit inactivated influenza vaccine. In TCRdb, the RT-PCR reads were re-called with MiXCR into one record per CDR3 protein. The sample comprises hundreds of thousands of distinct CDR3 sequences, about 25% of which are singletons, and approximately 2% rests with the top ten. Material: CD4+ T cells sorted from PBMCs, obtained about 5 days after vaccination. These receptors were obtained from a man in his fifties or sixties who received an inactivated influenza vaccine.

This rearrangement joins TRBV20-1 to TRBJ2-3; 7 positions match TRBD1. The V gene's germline CDR1 is DFQATT and CDR2 SNEGSKA (reference sequence). This CDR3 region has 14 residues. Here the CDR3 reads CSPLPGTDTDTQYF. The DNA for the CDR3 is TGCAGCCCCCTACCCGGGACAGATACAGATACGCAGTATTTT.

This clonotype was seen more than once but under ten times. The chain combines TRBV12-3 or TRBV12-4 with TRBJ1-1; D is unresolved. CDR3 length: 14 residues. The V gene lost 3 bases and the J gene lost 4 bases, with 12 bases spanning the gap. The CDR3 here is CASSFVNSGTEAFF. As DNA, the CDR3 is TGTGCCAGCAGTTTTGTGAACAGTGGCACTGAAGCTTTCTTT.

The chain links TRBV6-1 to TRBJ2-5; tentative D call: TRBD1 (6 bases). CDR3 length equals 15 residues. Per germline, CDR1 MNHNS and CDR2 SASEGT. Trimming removed 8 bases from V and 2 bases from J, with 18 bases in between. CDR3 bases: TGTGCCAGCGGCATCGGGACAAACTTTCAAGAGACCCAGTACTTC. This gives the protein CASGIGTNFQETQYF.

CDR3 sequence reads: CASSLVRGTETQYF. The CDR3 DNA sequence: TGTGCCAGCAGCTTAGTTAGGGGGACAGAGACCCAGTACTTC. The V and J genes are TRBV7-9 and TRBJ2-5; tentatively, D is TRBD1 (6 bases). Germline CDR1 reads SEHNR; CDR2 reads FQNEAQ (reference sequence). V was pared by 1 base and J by 4 bases, with 10 bases between. The CDR3 is 14 amino acids.

The V gene is TRBV10-3, the J gene TRBJ1-1; D may be TRBD1 (5 bases). Germline-derived CDR1 and CDR2 are ENHRY and SYGVKD. V was shortened by 11 bases and J by 3 bases, with 19 bases between the two germline ends. The CDR3 covers 14 residues. As DNA, the CDR3 is TGTGCCGCTTGGGTGGGGGTTGTTCACACTGAAGCTTTCTTT. Protein product: CAAWVGVVHTEAFF.

This clonotype came up a few times. The chain couples TRBV10-3 to TRBJ1-5, with a possible D match to TRBD1 (6 bases). The CDR3 is 17 amino acids. Germline values: CDR1 ENHRY, CDR2 SYGVKD. V lost 5 bases and J 4 bases, leaving 21 bases between the germline ends. The CDR3 nucleotides are TGTGCCATCAGTACGGGTACCTTAGGGGGGGCGAATCAGCCCCAGCATTTT. This encodes CAISTGTLGGANQPQHF.

Written as DNA, the CDR3 is TGCGCCAGCAGCCAAAGCGGGAGTCGGAATGAGCAGTTCTTC. As protein: CASSQSGSRNEQFF. The chain couples TRBV5-1 to TRBJ2-1; 8 bases map to TRBD2. From germline, CDR1 is SGHRS and CDR2 YFSETQ. V dropped 4 bases and J dropped 7; count of bases not matched to a gene: 7. The CDR3 is made up of 14 amino acids. The full variable domain, with the rest looked up from reference TRBV5-1 and TRBJ2-1, is KAGVTQTPRYLIKTRGQQVTLSCSPISGHRSVSWYQQTPGQGLQFLFEYFSETQRNKGNFPGRFSGRQFSNSRSEMNVSTLELGDSALYLCASSQSGSRNEQFFGPGTRLTVL.

The table lists this clonotype with a few counts. The V call is TRBV4-3, the J call TRBJ2-2, with D possibly matching TRBD1 (6 bases). The CDR3 is 16 amino acids. V lost 0 bases and J lost 0, with 8 bases in between. CDR1 and CDR2 from the germline V gene are LGHNA and YSLEER. CDR3 coding DNA: TGCGCCAGCAGCCAAGAAGGGACACCGAACACCGGGGAGCTGTTTTTT. It is translated as CASSQEGTPNTGELFF.

This chain joins TRBV7-2 and TRBJ2-7; D possibly uses TRBD1 or TRBD2 (5 bases each). From germline, CDR1 is SGHTA and CDR2 FQGNSA. The CDR3 length is 14 residues. V lost 1 base, J lost 6 bases, and 13 bases lay in between. The CDR3 reads CASSLVWVGGEQYF. The DNA for the CDR3 is TGTGCCAGCAGCTTAGTGTGGGTTGGGGGCGAGCAGTACTTC.

The rearrangement links TRBV4-1 to TRBJ2-2; 13 bases match TRBD2. Germline trimming cut 4 bases from V and 5 bases from J; bases unmatched to any gene: 10. Germline V gene sequence: CDR1 MGHRA, CDR2 YSYEKL. The CDR3 sequence is 18 residues long. The CDR3 DNA reads TGCGCCAGCAGCCCTAGGACTAGCGGGGGAACCCGGACCGGGGAGCTGTTTTTT. Encoded protein: CASSPRTSGGTRTGELFF.

The V gene is TRBV6-2 or TRBV6-3, the J gene TRBJ2-7; 7 bases are shared with TRBD1. Trimming at V came to 2 bases and at J to 2 bases, leaving 6 bases not matched to a gene. The CDR3 covers 15 residues. Per the germline V gene, CDR1 is MNHEY and CDR2 is SVGEGT. DNA for the CDR3: TGTGCCAGCAGTTACCGTGAAGGGGGCCCCTACGAGCAGTACTTC. It translates to CASSYREGGPYEQYF.

Only a few counts were recorded for this clonotype. The rearrangement links TRBV9 to TRBJ2-7; the match to TRBD1 covers 9 bases. CDR1 and CDR2 from the germline V gene are SGDLS and YYNGEE. With V trimmed by 4 bases and J by 2 bases, 7 bases remained unmatched. The CDR3 has 15 residues. In nucleotides, the CDR3 is TGTGCCAGCAGCACCGGACAGGGGCCGACCTACGAGCAGTACTTC. This encodes CASSTGQGPTYEQYF. Complete variable domain (other parts from reference TRBV9 and TRBJ2-7): DSGVTQTPKHLITATGQRVTLRCSPRSGDLSVYWYQQSLDQGLQFLIQYYNGEERAKGNILERFSAQQFPDLHSELNLSSLELGDSALYFCASSTGQGPTYEQYFGPGTRLTVT.

Only a few counts were recorded for this clonotype. This rearrangement joins TRBV7-9 to TRBJ2-7; D gene uncertain. CDR1 and CDR2 (germline): SEHNR, FQNEAQ (reference sequence). The CDR3 runs to 13 residues. V was trimmed by 2 bases and J by 6 bases, leaving 11 bases between them. In DNA, the CDR3 is TGTGCCAGCAGCTTAATATACGGCGGCGAGCAGTACTTC. Residues: CASSLIYGGEQYF.

V gene TRBV4-3 combines with J gene TRBJ2-3, with D perhaps TRBD1 or TRBD2 (5 bases each). The CDR3 consists of 18 residues. Trimming pared 0 bases from V and 2 bases from J, leaving 18 bases between. The germline V gene has CDR1 LGHNA and CDR2 YSLEER. In DNA form, the CDR3 reads TGCGCCAGCAGCCAAGACATCGGGGCCGGGCCCTACACAGATACGCAGTATTTT. Protein sequence: CASSQDIGAGPYTDTQYF.

This clonotype was seen once. The V call is TRBV18, the J call TRBJ2-7, with 10 nucleotides matching TRBD1. The germline gives CDR1 KGHSH, CDR2 LQKENI. The CDR3 consists of 16 residues. With 6 bases clipped from V and 3 bases from J, the junction kept 11 bases outside the gene matches. The CDR3 DNA follows: TGTGCCAGCTCGCCTAAAGGTGGGACAGGGGTCTACGAGCAGTACTTC. It yields the protein CASSPKGGTGVYEQYF.

There are a few counts of this clonotype. The rearrangement joins TRBV9 to TRBJ2-7; TRBD2 matches at 7 bases. CDR1 is SGDLS, CDR2 YYNGEE, per germline. The CDR3 loop spans 14 amino acids. J lost 3 bases, V lost 2 bases, and 5 bases had no gene match. The CDR3 DNA follows: TGTGCCAGCAGCGTCGGGACTACCGACTACGAGCAGTACTTC. This codes for CASSVGTTDYEQYF.

The chain combines TRBV30 with TRBJ2-1, with 10 bases matching TRBD1. Germline V gene sequence: CDR1 GTSNPN, CDR2 SVGIG (reference sequence). Germline trimming cut 6 bases from V and 7 bases from J; bases unmatched to any gene: 9. This CDR3 has 14 amino acids. This CDR3 is CACSTGGRMNEQFF. The CDR3 nucleotides are TGTGCCTGTTCGACAGGGGGCCGAATGAATGAGCAGTTCTTC.

The chain uses TRBV20-1 and TRBJ1-4, with D uncertain. V was cut by 1 base and J by 8 bases, with 11 bases left in between. Germline CDR1 reads DFQATT; CDR2 reads SNEGSKA (reference sequence). The CDR3 has 13 residues. Written as DNA, the CDR3 is TGCAGTGCTAGAGCGGGAAACGGGGAAAAACTGTTTTTT. Its translation: CSARAGNGEKLFF.

In this sample, this clonotype turned up a few times. This rearrangement joins TRBV7-8 to TRBJ2-7, with 10 bases that match TRBD1. The junction had 14 bases not matched to a gene; V was cut back by 5 bases and J by 4 bases. The CDR3 is 17 residues long. Germline CDR1 reads SGHVS; CDR2 reads FQNEAQ. CDR3 loop: CASSQLSRDRGQYEQYF. The DNA of the CDR3 is TGTGCCAGCAGCCAGCTGAGCCGGGACAGGGGACAGTACGAGCAGTACTTC.

This clonotype was recorded a few times. The chain combines TRBV29-1 with TRBJ2-3; unclear D gene. The germline V gene has CDR1 SQVTM and CDR2 ANQGSEA. The ends were cut back, 7 bases at V and 1 base at J, with 9 bases in the middle. The CDR3 is made up of 12 amino acids. The CDR3 coding sequence is TGCAGCGCCAAACATGGCACAGATACGCAGTATTTT. Residues: CSAKHGTDTQYF.

This clonotype was counted only a few times. The chain carries TRBV20-1 and TRBJ1-1, with D uncertain. CDR3 length: 13 amino acids. Trimming pared 3 bases from V and 0 bases from J, leaving 8 bases between. CDR1 DFQATT and CDR2 SNEGSKA come from the germline V gene (reference sequence). CDR3 residues: CSASGSMNTEAFF. The CDR3 DNA follows: TGCAGTGCTAGCGGCAGCATGAACACTGAAGCTTTCTTT.

The V and J genes are TRBV10-1 and TRBJ2-3, with 8 nucleotides matching TRBD1. Germline loops: CDR1 WNHNN, CDR2 SYGVQD (reference sequence). The V gene end was trimmed by 0 bases and the J gene end by 3 bases; junction bases not matched to a gene: 2. This CDR3 has 15 amino acids. The CDR3 DNA is TGCGCCAGCAGTGAGTCGACAGGGGAGACAGATACGCAGTATTTT. This gives the protein CASSESTGETDTQYF.

The sample holds a few counts of this clonotype. The CDR3 DNA follows: TGTGCCAGCAGTTTACGTGGGACCGGAGCTTTCTTT. Its protein is CASSLRGTGAFF. The chain links TRBV12-3 or TRBV12-4 to TRBJ1-1, with D perhaps TRBD1 (5 bases). V lost 2 bases to trimming and J lost 10 bases, with 11 bases between them. This CDR3 is 12 amino acids long.

This clonotype was counted a few times. V is TRBV5-1 and J is TRBJ2-3, with D perhaps given as TRBD1 or TRBD2 (6 bases each). The germline V gene has CDR1 SGHRS and CDR2 YFSETQ. CDR3 length equals 15 residues. Trimming took off 0 bases at V and 3 bases at J, with 11 bases between the two ends. The CDR3 reads CASSLVGGATDTQYF. CDR3 bases: TGCGCCAGCAGCTTGGTCGGGGGCGCGACAGATACGCAGTATTTT.

This clonotype has only a few counts. V usage is TRBV7-2 and J usage is TRBJ2-3, with D hard to call. V lost 4 bases to trimming and J lost 0 bases, with 11 bases between them. The CDR3 has 15 amino acids. Germline V gene lookup returns CDR1 SGHTA and CDR2 FQGNSA. The CDR3 DNA sequence: TGTGCCAGCAGCTCCGGCCCGCCTAGCACAGATACGCAGTATTTT. Translated, it gives CASSSGPPSTDTQYF.

This chain links TRBV9 with TRBJ1-5; D is possibly TRBD1 (6 bases). The CDR3 length is 14 residues. V was pared by 0 bases and J by 6 bases, with 10 bases between. CDR1 and CDR2 from the germline V gene are SGDLS and YYNGEE. The CDR3 is CASSVGGGSQPQHF. Written as DNA, the CDR3 is TGTGCCAGCAGCGTAGGGGGGGGCAGTCAGCCCCAGCATTTT. The full variable domain, its missing parts supplied by reference TRBV9 and TRBJ1-5, is DSGVTQTPKHLITATGQRVTLRCSPRSGDLSVYWYQQSLDQGLQFLIQYYNGEERAKGNILERFSAQQFPDLHSELNLSSLELGDSALYFCASSVGGGSQPQHFGDGTRLSIL.

This clonotype has a handful of counts. This sequence joins TRBV7-2 and TRBJ2-1; unclear D gene. CDR3 length: 12 amino acids. V lost 7 bases, J lost 9 bases, and 13 bases lay in between. Germline V lookup: CDR1 SGHTA, CDR2 FQGNSA. CDR3 in DNA: TGTGCCAGCACCCTACGGGCTGGTGAGCAGTTCTTC. It yields the protein CASTLRAGEQFF. Combining the CDR3 with reference TRBV7-2 and TRBJ2-1 gives the whole variable domain GAGVSQSPSNKVTEKGKDVELRCDPISGHTALYWYRQSLGQGLEFLIYFQGNSAPDKSGLPSDRFSAERTGGSVSTLTIQRTQQEDSAVYLCASTLRAGEQFFGPGTRLTVL.

The CDR3 reads CASSNKPEEDTQYF. CDR3 sequence (DNA): TGCGCCAGCAGCAACAAACCCGAGGAGGATACGCAGTATTTT. The V call is TRBV5-1, the J call TRBJ2-3; D gene ambiguous. V was pared by 4 bases and J by 6 bases, with 15 bases between. CDR3 size: 14 residues. CDR1 is SGHRS, CDR2 YFSETQ, per germline.

V and J are TRBV2 and TRBJ2-1; D ambiguous. Trimming shortened V by 8 bases and J by 2 bases, and 4 bases separated the two germline ends. Germline values: CDR1 SNHLY, CDR2 FYNNEI. The CDR3 is 11 amino acids. Here the CDR3 DNA reads TGTGCCAGCGTGGCCTACAATGAGCAGTTCTTC. It yields the protein CASVAYNEQFF.